Below, 28 T cell receptor beta chains from the same sample are listed, as sequenced in a study of CD8+ T cells in alopecia areata. This sample's treatment: oral pan-JAK inhibitor, 5-10 mg twice daily. Reverse transcription of extracted RNA yielded cDNA, which provided the sequencing template. Sequencing used immunoSEQ multiplex PCR; TCRdb keeps in-frame clones, though not all of them. The sample shows 70,000 or so clones, roughly 30% of them seen only once. Sequenced material: CD8+ T cells sorted from blood, taken at week 4, from a patient treated with tofacitinib. Receptor source: a human donor with alopecia areata.

This clone was picked up a small number of times. V and J are TRBV6-4 and TRBJ1-1, with D unresolved. Germline V gives CDR1 MRHNA, CDR2 SNTAGT. The V and J ends lost 6 bases and 1 base respectively, with 9 bases between them. The length of the CDR3 is 13 residues. CDR3 coding DNA: TGTGCCAGCAGCCCCACAGAGAACACTGAAGCTTTCTTT. It translates to CASSPTENTEAFF.

Only a few counts were recorded for this clone. The V and J genes are TRBV27 and TRBJ2-7; D gene uncertain. The V end was cut by 5 bases, the J end by 2 bases, with 10 bases between. The germline V gene encodes CDR1 MNHEY and CDR2 SMNVEV (reference sequence). CDR3 size: 13 residues. Here the CDR3 reads CASSLRHAYEQYF. In DNA, the CDR3 is TGTGCCAGCAGTCTCCGACACGCCTACGAGCAGTACTTC.

This clone was detected a few times. The rearrangement uses TRBV15 and TRBJ2-2; D possibly uses TRBD1 or TRBD2 (5 bases each). V gave up 5 bases and J gave up 6 bases, with 13 bases separating them. Germline CDR1 and CDR2: LNHNV and YYDKDF (reference sequence). The CDR3 is 14 residues long. The CDR3 region is CATSGGGGSGELFF. The DNA of the CDR3 is TGTGCCACCAGCGGGGGTGGTGGGTCCGGGGAGCTGTTTTTT.

The table lists this clone with a few counts. The chain recombines TRBV10-2 with TRBJ2-7, with 7 bases aligning to TRBD1. The CDR3 runs to 14 residues. Per the germline V gene, CDR1 is WSHSY and CDR2 is SAAADI. The V and J ends lost 2 bases and 6 bases, in that order; junction bases with no gene match: 7. The CDR3 nucleotides are TGCGCCAGCAGTGAGCCCTCGACAGGGACCGAGCAGTACTTC. Translating gives CASSEPSTGTEQYF.

The chain joins TRBV28 to TRBJ2-2; 12 bases map to TRBD1. Germline V gene data show CDR1 as MDHEN and CDR2 as SYDVKM. CDR3 size: 15 residues. After removal of 6 bases from V and 6 bases from J, the junction contained 5 bases not matched to a gene. The CDR3 loop is CASRPGQGAAGELFF. As DNA, the CDR3 is TGTGCCAGCAGGCCGGGACAGGGGGCTGCCGGGGAGCTGTTTTTT.

The CDR3 region is CASSSPPQGSETQYF. The CDR3 DNA sequence: TGTGCCAGCAGCTCACCCCCGCAGGGCTCAGAGACCCAGTACTTC. The chain has TRBV7-9 and TRBJ2-5; D may be TRBD1 (5 bases). The germline V gene has CDR1 SEHNR and CDR2 FQNEAQ (reference sequence). CDR3 length: 15 amino acids. Deletions cut 4 bases from V and 4 bases from J, with 16 bases between.

The chain has TRBV7-8 and TRBJ2-3, with D tentatively TRBD2 (6 bases). This CDR3 is 15 amino acids long. Trimming removed 5 bases from V and 6 bases from J, with 18 bases in between. CDR1 and CDR2 (germline): SGHVS, FQNEAQ. The CDR3 DNA is TGTGCCAGCAGCCCTCTTGGACGGGAGTTTGATACGCAGTATTTT. Amino acid sequence: CASSPLGREFDTQYF.

This clone was counted only a few times. The chain employs TRBV27 and TRBJ2-7, with TRBD2 matching 11 bases. The trim removed 2 bases at V and 0 bases at J, leaving 9 bases unmatched. The V gene's germline CDR1 is MNHEY and CDR2 SMNVEV (reference sequence). The CDR3 totals 18 residues. DNA for the CDR3: TGTGCCAGCAGTTTAGTAACTAGCGGGAGCCCTAGCTCCTACGAGCAGTACTTC. Protein sequence: CASSLVTSGSPSSYEQYF.

The CDR3: CASSFGTGDATQYF. In nucleotides, the CDR3 is TGTGCCAGCAGCTTCGGGACAGGTGACGCGACCCAGTACTTC. The chain links TRBV7-6 to TRBJ2-5; the match to TRBD1 covers 8 bases. This CDR3 has 14 amino acids. After removal of 3 bases from V and 7 bases from J, the junction contained 7 bases not matched to a gene. CDR1 and CDR2 (germline): SGHVS, FNYEAQ.

The V gene is TRBV29-1, the J gene TRBJ2-1, with 8 bases fitting TRBD2. This CDR3 has 14 amino acids. Unmatched junction bases numbered 7, after V lost 1 base and J lost 8 bases. The germline V gene encodes CDR1 SQVTM and CDR2 ANQGSEA. DNA for the CDR3: TGCAGCGTTGAAGGGCTAGCGGGTGATCATGAGCAGTTCTTC. Its protein is CSVEGLAGDHEQFF.

The rearrangement links TRBV29-1 to TRBJ2-1; 9 bases agree with TRBD1. This CDR3 has 15 residues. Germline CDR1 reads SQVTM; CDR2 reads ANQGSEA. Losses at the gene ends were 6 bases for V and 1 base for J; bases not matched to a gene: 7. The CDR3 region has the DNA TGCAGCGTAGCTCCGGGACAGGGTTCCTACAATGAGCAGTTCTTC. Protein: CSVAPGQGSYNEQFF.

This clone was counted a few times. The rearrangement links TRBV29-1 to TRBJ1-2; D is ambiguous. Germline CDR1 and CDR2: SQVTM and ANQGSEA. The V and J ends lost 7 bases and 8 bases respectively, with 20 bases between them. The CDR3 sequence is 13 residues long. CDR3 in DNA: TGCAGCGCCGGCGCTTTGGCAGAAGGCGGCTACACCTTC. This translates into CSAGALAEGGYTF. The whole variable domain, remainder taken from reference TRBV29-1 and TRBJ1-2, is SAVISQKPSRDICQRGTSLTIQCQVDSQVTMMFWYRQQPGQSLTLIATANQGSEATYESGFVIDKFPISRPNLTFSTLTVSNMSPEDSSIYLCSAGALAEGGYTFGSGTRLTVV.

This clone was counted between two and nine times. The chain couples TRBV7-9 to TRBJ2-2; D possibly uses TRBD1 or TRBD2 (5 bases each). The germline V and J ends were trimmed by 5 bases and 5 bases, with 12 bases remaining between them. Germline V gives CDR1 SEHNR, CDR2 FQNEAQ (reference sequence). The CDR3 has 14 amino acids. The chain's CDR3 is CASSTGAGTGELFF. CDR3 in DNA: TGTGCCAGCAGCACCGGGGCAGGGACCGGGGAGCTGTTTTTT.

This clone turned up a few times. The rearrangement joins TRBV10-3 to TRBJ1-2, with D possibly being TRBD1 (5 bases). V lost 0 bases, J lost 1 base, and 12 bases lay in between. CDR1 is ENHRY and CDR2 is SYGVKD in the germline V gene. This CDR3 is 16 amino acids long. This CDR3 reads CAISESRRADNYGYTF. DNA for the CDR3: TGTGCCATCAGTGAGTCCCGCAGGGCCGATAACTATGGCTACACCTTC.

The chain recombines TRBV29-1 with TRBJ2-3; TRBD2 matches 12 bases. This CDR3 is 14 amino acids long. V was clipped by 7 bases and J by 3 bases; unmatched bases: 5. The V gene's germline CDR1 is SQVTM and CDR2 ANQGSEA. The CDR3 loop reads CSDGTSGPTDTQYF. Written as DNA, the CDR3 is TGCAGCGACGGGACTAGCGGGCCAACAGATACGCAGTATTTT.

This chain links TRBV4-1 with TRBJ1-1; a weak D match, TRBD1 (6 bases). Germline assignment: CDR1 MGHRA and CDR2 YSYEKL. V dropped 0 bases and J dropped 6 bases, with 14 bases sitting between them. The CDR3 runs 15 residues. DNA of the CDR3: TGCGCCAGCAGCCAAGAGGATAGGGGGTGGGCTGAAGCTTTCTTT. Protein product: CASSQEDRGWAEAFF.

The chain carries TRBV11-1 and TRBJ2-3, with D possibly TRBD1 on 5 matching bases. Trimming left V 2 bases short and J 0 bases short, with 9 bases between. The CDR3 loop spans 15 amino acids. Germline V CDR1 and CDR2: SGHAT, FQDESV (reference sequence). The CDR3 DNA is TGTGCCAGCAGCTTATTCGACAGTAGCACAGATACGCAGTATTTT. Protein sequence: CASSLFDSSTDTQYF.

Written as DNA, the CDR3 is TGCAGCGTTGTGCCGGGACAGGGGGGGACATACAATGAGCAGTTCTTC. Residues: CSVVPGQGGTYNEQFF. The chain has TRBV29-1 and TRBJ2-1, with TRBD1 matching 11 bases. This CDR3 region has 16 residues. Germline V lookup: CDR1 SQVTM, CDR2 ANQGSEA. The junction had 9 bases not matched to a gene; V was cut back by 4 bases and J by 4 bases.

This clone appeared a few times. The rearrangement joins TRBV4-1 to TRBJ1-1; D not certain. V lost 1 base and J 4 bases, leaving 13 bases between the germline ends. CDR3 length: 15 residues. Germline V lookup: CDR1 MGHRA, CDR2 YSYEKL. CDR3 protein: CASSQVSRLGTEAFF. CDR3 DNA: TGCGCCAGCAGCCAAGTCTCGCGTTTAGGCACTGAAGCTTTCTTT.

The chain uses TRBV4-1 and TRBJ1-5; D gene ambiguous. Trimming shortened V by 1 base and J by 5 bases, and 6 bases separated the two germline ends. This CDR3 contains 13 residues. Germline lookup yields CDR1 MGHRA and CDR2 YSYEKL. CDR3 nucleotides: TGCGCCAGCAGCCAAGTAGGGTATCAGCCCCAGCATTTT. It translates to CASSQVGYQPQHF.

J is TRBJ1-2 and V is TRBV29-1; 9 bases are a match to TRBD1. CDR3 length: 16 amino acids. V trimming: 2 bases; J trimming: 8 bases; junction bases outside the gene matches: 15. Germline V gives CDR1 SQVTM, CDR2 ANQGSEA. CDR3 sequence (DNA): TGCAGCGTTGAACCATACCGGGACAGGGAATCGGGGGGCTACACCTTC. Its translation: CSVEPYRDRESGGYTF.

The chain has TRBV2 and TRBJ2-3, with TRBD2 identical over 11 bases. Unmatched junction bases numbered 3, after V lost 5 bases and J lost 2 bases. The CDR3 covers 15 residues. From germline, CDR1 is SNHLY and CDR2 FYNNEI. The DNA of the CDR3 is TGTGCCAGCAGTCGACTAGCGGGGCTCACAGATACGCAGTATTTT. Protein: CASSRLAGLTDTQYF.

The gene calls are TRBV9 and TRBJ2-3; D unresolved. Germline V gene sequence: CDR1 SGDLS, CDR2 YYNGEE. The CDR3 is 14 residues long. V was trimmed by 0 bases and J by 4 bases, leaving 9 bases between them. The chain's CDR3 is CASSVAIKADTQYF. As DNA, the CDR3 is TGTGCCAGCAGCGTAGCGATCAAAGCAGATACGCAGTATTTT.

This clone was picked up a small number of times. This chain connects TRBV2 to TRBJ1-2; TRBD1 matches 7 bases. This CDR3 region has 15 residues. J lost 1 base, V lost 2 bases, and 4 bases had no gene match. Germline V CDR1 and CDR2: SNHLY, FYNNEI. The CDR3 spells CASSERDSLNYGYTF. The CDR3, as DNA: TGTGCCAGCAGTGAAAGGGACAGTCTTAACTATGGCTACACCTTC.

In its sample, this clone was seen a few times. The chain links TRBV29-1 to TRBJ2-1; D not certain. The CDR3 loop spans 11 amino acids. Germline CDR1 reads SQVTM; CDR2 reads ANQGSEA. V was shortened by 5 bases and J by 8 bases, with 10 bases between the two germline ends. CDR3 residues: CSVPGLDEQFF. The CDR3 region has the DNA TGCAGCGTTCCTGGGTTGGATGAGCAGTTCTTC.

V usage is TRBV7-9 and J usage is TRBJ2-7; possibly TRBD2 for D (6 bases). The CDR3 is 15 amino acids. V lost 4 bases, J lost 2 bases, and 15 bases lay in between. Germline V CDR1 and CDR2: SEHNR, FQNEAQ (reference sequence). CDR3 coding DNA: TGTGCCAGCAGCTGGGTGGAGGGCCCGGCCTACGAGCAGTACTTC. Amino acids: CASSWVEGPAYEQYF.

This clone was observed a few times. V is TRBV7-9 and J is TRBJ2-7, with D possibly TRBD2 on 6 matching bases. V lost 9 bases and J lost 5, with 17 bases in between. The CDR3 runs 13 residues. CDR1 and CDR2 from the germline V gene are SEHNR and FQNEAQ (reference sequence). The CDR3 sequence: CASRGGGEHEQYF. In nucleotides, the CDR3 is TGTGCCAGTAGGGGCGGCGGGGAGCACGAGCAGTACTTC.

V and J are TRBV4-1 and TRBJ2-7; D is ambiguous. The CDR3 is 14 residues long. V gave up 8 bases and J gave up 3 bases, with 17 bases separating them. In germline, CDR1 is MGHRA, CDR2 YSYEKL. Written as DNA, the CDR3 is TGCGCCAGCTCGCCGTTCGGCCAGGTCTACGAGCAGTACTTC. As protein: CASSPFGQVYEQYF.